This entry is about one T cell receptor (beta chain). This clonotype was seen a few times. The target of this receptor is not known. There are no base qualities to consult, and no much larger clone falls within one base. The data belong to a study of response to subunit inactivated influenza vaccine (dated by TCRdb to the late 2010s). Background for the entire study: The study used deep quantitative T cell receptor repertoire profiling to track responses to a trivalent subunit inactivated influenza vaccine.

To prepare the library, RT-PCR was applied. The instrument was an Illumina HiSeq 2500. In TCRdb, the public reads were trimmed at Q25 with fastp and aligned with MiXCR, with productive beta chains retained. For every CDR3 protein sequence, its rows merge into one entry that carries the most common genes and DNA. For this sample the table gives 610,000 or so distinct CDR3 sequences, of which approximately 15% were detected only once. More than 9.5% of the sample comes from the top ten. Study-wide findings and limitations: The authors proposed that each seasonal influenza vaccination may bring in only a limited number of new T cells.

The germline V gene sets CDR1 to KGHSH and CDR2 to LQKENI. From its cysteine to its phenylalanine, the CDR3 spans 14 amino acids. The only DNA kept is the CDR3, 42 bases in frame from the first base. V sheds 2 bases and J sheds 6 bases, leaving 11 bases between their ends. Source: PBMCs from blood, taken 12 days after vaccination. This receptor was obtained from a man in his forties or fifties who received an inactivated influenza vaccine. Donor details come from another sample of the same person, matched by shared clones. The chain is made from TRBV18 and TRBJ1-5; TRBD1 might be the D gene, on 6 matching bases. The DNA is TGTGCCAGCTCACCATACCTACAGGGTCAGCCCCAGCATTTT. Translation gives CASSPYLQGQPQHF.